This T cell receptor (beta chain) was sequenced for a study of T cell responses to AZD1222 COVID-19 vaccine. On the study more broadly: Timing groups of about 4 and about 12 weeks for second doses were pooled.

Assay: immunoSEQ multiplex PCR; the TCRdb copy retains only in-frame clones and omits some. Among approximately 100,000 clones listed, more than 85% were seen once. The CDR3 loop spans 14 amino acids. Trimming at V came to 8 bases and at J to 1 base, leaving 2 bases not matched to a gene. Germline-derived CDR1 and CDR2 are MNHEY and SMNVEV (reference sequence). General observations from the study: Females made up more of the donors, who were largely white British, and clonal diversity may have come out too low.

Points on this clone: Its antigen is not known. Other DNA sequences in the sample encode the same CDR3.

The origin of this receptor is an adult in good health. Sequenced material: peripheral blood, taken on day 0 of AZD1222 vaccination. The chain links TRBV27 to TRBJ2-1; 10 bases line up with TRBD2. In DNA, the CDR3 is TGTGCCAGCCGGACTAGCGGATCCTACAATGAGCAGTTCTTC. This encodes CASRTSGSYNEQFF.